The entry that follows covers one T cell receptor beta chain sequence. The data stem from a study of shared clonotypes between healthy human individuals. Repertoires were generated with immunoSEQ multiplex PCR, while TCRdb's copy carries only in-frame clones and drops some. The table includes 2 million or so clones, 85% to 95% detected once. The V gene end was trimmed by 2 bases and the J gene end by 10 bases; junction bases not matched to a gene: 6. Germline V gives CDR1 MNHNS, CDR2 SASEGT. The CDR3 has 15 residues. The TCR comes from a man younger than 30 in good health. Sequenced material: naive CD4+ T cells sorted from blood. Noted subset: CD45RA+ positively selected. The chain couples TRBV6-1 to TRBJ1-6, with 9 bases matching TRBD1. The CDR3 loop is CASSESDRGFSPLHF. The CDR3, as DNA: TGTGCCAGCAGTGAATCGGACAGGGGCTTCTCACCCCTCCACTTT.